The 23 T cell receptor beta chains reported below all come from one sample, sequenced in a study of blood T cell repertoires in COVID-19. Produced via immunoSEQ multiplex PCR; TCRdb's table is partial and in-frame only. Of under 200,000 clones listed, 82% are singletons. Input material: PBMCs or T cells enriched from blood (not recorded which). The receptors originated from a woman in her sixties with acute COVID-19.

For this clone: Compared with germline, one end of the junction differs, possibly owing to a read error. The rearrangement links TRBV4-3 to TRBJ1-2, with TRBD1 identical over 8 bases. This CDR3 region has 13 residues. CDR1 and CDR2 (germline): LGHNA, YSLEER. This CDR3 reads CASSPRGQAFTRF. The CDR3 DNA sequence: TGCGCCAGCAGCCCCAGGGGACAGGCGTTTACCCGCTTC.

The rearrangement uses TRBV24-1 and TRBJ1-5; D possibly corresponds to TRBD1 (5 bases). Germline-derived CDR1 and CDR2 are KGHDR and SFDVKD. V lost 3 bases and J 7 bases, leaving 15 bases between the germline ends. The CDR3 consists of 15 residues. The CDR3 protein is CATSDRSGSGQPQHF. CDR3 sequence (DNA): TGTGCCACCAGTGATCGATCAGGGTCAGGCCAGCCCCAGCATTTT.

The chain employs TRBV5-1 and TRBJ1-2; 8 bases are shared with TRBD1. CDR1 is SGHRS and CDR2 is YFSETQ in the germline V gene. The CDR3 length is 15 residues. V dropped 4 bases and J dropped 6; count of bases not matched to a gene: 11. The CDR3 nucleotides read TGCGCCAGCAGCATAGGACAGGGAGGACCTAATGGCTACACCTTC. Amino acid sequence: CASSIGQGGPNGYTF.

Remarks on this clone: This same CDR3 is encoded by further DNA sequences in the sample. The chain has TRBV27 and TRBJ2-7; D ambiguous. Germline CDR1 and CDR2: MNHEY and SMNVEV (reference sequence). V lost 0 bases to trimming and J lost 3 bases, with 6 bases between them. The CDR3 is made up of 13 amino acids. CDR3 nucleotide sequence: TGTGCCAGCAGTTTATCTGGCGGCTACGAGCAGTACGTC. Translation: CASSLSGGYEQYV.

This clone showed up just a few times. The rearrangement links TRBV4-3 to TRBJ2-7; maybe TRBD2 (6 bases). This CDR3 has 11 amino acids. With 8 bases removed from V and 1 base from J, the gap between germline ends came to 6 bases. Germline V CDR1 and CDR2: LGHNA, YSLEER. CDR3 in DNA: TGCGCCAGCGGGACTTCCTACGAGCAGTACTTC. This encodes CASGTSYEQYF.

The rearrangement joins TRBV30 to TRBJ1-5; TRBD1 aligns across 7 bases. This CDR3 is built from 15 residues. Germline V gives CDR1 GTSNPN, CDR2 SVGIG (reference sequence). The trim removed 2 bases at V and 0 bases at J, leaving 4 bases unmatched. In DNA, the CDR3 is TGTGCCTGGAGTCGCGGGACAGATAGCAATCAGCCCCAGCATTTT. Translating gives CAWSRGTDSNQPQHF.

A few counts support this clone. J is TRBJ1-1 and V is TRBV13; D unresolved. The germline V and J ends were trimmed by 6 bases and 1 base, with 3 bases remaining between them. The CDR3 is 11 residues long. Germline CDR1 PRHDT, CDR2 FYEKMQ (reference sequence). The CDR3 DNA is TGTGCCAGCAGACAGAACACTGAAGCTTTCTTT. Residues: CASRQNTEAFF.

Written as DNA, the CDR3 is TGTGCCAGCAGCTTAGTTGGCCAGGTCACCTTC. Translated: CASSLVGQVTF. This chain uses TRBV7-2 with TRBJ1-2; no reliable D call. This CDR3 is built from 11 residues. Germline CDR1 and CDR2: SGHTA and FQGNSA. With 1 base removed from V and 13 bases from J, the gap between germline ends came to 10 bases.

With regard to this clone: The sample contains more than one DNA sequence encoding this CDR3. V is TRBV11-2 and J is TRBJ1-2; tentative D call: TRBD1 (5 bases). V dropped 2 bases and J dropped 5 bases, with 9 bases sitting between them. The CDR3 length is 13 residues. CDR1 and CDR2 from the germline V gene are SGHAT and FQNNGV. The CDR3: CASSLQGDYGYTF. For the CDR3, the DNA is TGTGCCAGCAGCTTACAGGGCGATTATGGCTACACCTTC. The complete variable domain, with remaining parts taken from reference TRBV11-2 and TRBJ1-2, reads EAGVAQSPRYKIIEKRQSVAFWCNPISGHATLYWYQQILGQGPKLLIQFQNNGVVDDSQLPKDRFSAERLKGVDSTLKIQPAKLEDSAVYLCASSLQGDYGYTFGSGTRLTVV.

The V gene is TRBV10-1, the J gene TRBJ1-3; D not resolved. Per the germline V gene, CDR1 is WNHNN and CDR2 is SYGVQD (reference sequence). This CDR3 is 15 amino acids long. Deletions cut 2 bases from V and 0 bases from J, with 8 bases between. For the CDR3, the DNA is TGCGCCAGCAGTGAGGAGAATTACTCTGGAAACACCATATATTTT. This encodes CASSEENYSGNTIYF.

The V and J genes are TRBV7-2 and TRBJ1-3, with D tentatively TRBD1 (5 bases). CDR1 SGHTA and CDR2 FQGNSA come from the germline V gene. The V end was cut by 4 bases, the J end by 0 bases, with 13 bases between. The CDR3 has 16 amino acids. CDR3 DNA sequence: TGTGCCAGCAGCTCCCGGGGGGGGAGCTCTGGAAACACCATATATTTT. It is translated as CASSSRGGSSGNTIYF. Filled out from reference TRBV7-2 and TRBJ1-3, the complete variable domain reads GAGVSQSPSNKVTEKGKDVELRCDPISGHTALYWYRQSLGQGLEFLIYFQGNSAPDKSGLPSDRFSAERTGGSVSTLTIQRTQQEDSAVYLCASSSRGGSSGNTIYFGEGSWLTVV.

The V call is TRBV5-5, the J call TRBJ2-3; 9 nucleotides align to TRBD2. The junction had 6 bases not matched to a gene; V was cut back by 0 bases and J by 4 bases. CDR3 length: 16 amino acids. Germline CDR1 is SGHKS and CDR2 is YYEKEE (reference sequence). The CDR3 loop is CASSLGLAGFADTQYF. In nucleotides, the CDR3 is TGTGCCAGCAGCTTGGGGCTAGCGGGATTCGCAGATACGCAGTATTTT.

The chain recombines TRBV9 with TRBJ2-1, with TRBD2 matching over 7 bases. The germline CDR1 and CDR2 sequences are SGDLS and YYNGEE. The CDR3 spans 16 residues. With 0 bases clipped from V and 8 bases from J, the junction kept 11 bases outside the gene matches. CDR3 sequence: CASSVVVPGGSDEQFF. The DNA for the CDR3 is TGTGCCAGCAGCGTAGTAGTTCCGGGCGGGAGTGATGAGCAGTTCTTC. Full variable domain (outside the CDR3, taken from reference TRBV9 and TRBJ2-1): DSGVTQTPKHLITATGQRVTLRCSPRSGDLSVYWYQQSLDQGLQFLIQYYNGEERAKGNILERFSAQQFPDLHSELNLSSLELGDSALYFCASSVVVPGGSDEQFFGPGTRLTVL.

In this sample, this clone turned up a few times. The V gene is TRBV19, the J gene TRBJ2-4; D possibly corresponds to TRBD2 (5 bases). Between the trimmed V and J ends, which lost 4 bases and 5 bases, there was a span of 9 bases. The CDR3 has 13 amino acids. CDR1 and CDR2 from the germline V gene are LNHDA and SQIVND (reference sequence). CDR3 sequence: CASSKYGENIQYF. In DNA, the CDR3 is TGTGCCAGTAGTAAGTACGGGGAAAACATTCAGTACTTC.

V and J are TRBV19 and TRBJ1-5; 7 bases agree with TRBD1. This CDR3 has 15 residues. Germline V gene data show CDR1 as LNHDA and CDR2 as SQIVND (reference sequence). Trimming cost V 6 bases and J 4 bases; bases outside gene matches: 9. CDR3 in amino acids: CASRRGTAENQPQHF. CDR3 bases: TGTGCCAGTAGGCGTGGGACAGCTGAGAATCAGCCCCAGCATTTT.

The chain joins TRBV11-2 to TRBJ1-2; 9 nucleotides agree with TRBD1. Germline V gives CDR1 SGHAT, CDR2 FQNNGV. Germline trimming cut 5 bases from V and 7 bases from J; bases unmatched to any gene: 11. The CDR3 is 15 amino acids. CDR3 nucleotides: TGTGCCAGCAGCCCACGTTGGACAGGGGCGGGTGGCTACACCTTC. Residues: CASSPRWTGAGGYTF.

The rearrangement links TRBV6-5 to TRBJ2-7; TRBD2 matches at 12 bases. J was trimmed by 6 bases and V by 7 bases; bases with no gene match: 7. The germline gives CDR1 MNHEY, CDR2 SVGAGI. The CDR3 runs 14 residues. DNA for the CDR3: TGTGCCAGCACTCCGGGACTAGCGGGTTCCGAGCAGTACTTC. Translated, it gives CASTPGLAGSEQYF.

This clone has a handful of counts. The rearrangement links TRBV7-9 to TRBJ1-4; 7 nucleotides match TRBD1. This CDR3 is built from 14 residues. CDR1 and CDR2 (germline): SEHNR, FQNEAQ (reference sequence). J was trimmed by 8 bases and V by 4 bases; bases with no gene match: 7. The CDR3 coding sequence is TGTGCCAGCAGCTACTACGACAGGGAGGAAAAACTGTTTTTT. This sequence encodes CASSYYDREEKLFF.

The rearrangement joins TRBV7-2 to TRBJ2-5; weak D call: TRBD2 (5 bases). This CDR3 is 16 amino acids long. Germline V gives CDR1 SGHTA, CDR2 FQGNSA. The V and J ends lost 1 base and 1 base respectively, with 13 bases between them. The CDR3 sequence is CASSLDGRRTQETQYF. CDR3 bases: TGTGCCAGCAGCTTAGATGGACGGAGGACCCAAGAGACCCAGTACTTC. Filled out from reference TRBV7-2 and TRBJ2-5, the complete variable domain reads GAGVSQSPSNKVTEKGKDVELRCDPISGHTALYWYRQSLGQGLEFLIYFQGNSAPDKSGLPSDRFSAERTGGSVSTLTIQRTQQEDSAVYLCASSLDGRRTQETQYFGPGTRLLVL.

In its sample, this clone was seen a few times. J is TRBJ1-5 and V is TRBV7-9; D is possibly TRBD1 (6 bases). V was clipped by 5 bases and J by 0 bases, with 14 bases between them. The CDR3 extends over 16 amino acids. CDR1 and CDR2 from the germline V gene are SEHNR and FQNEAQ (reference sequence). For the CDR3, the DNA is TGTGCCAGCAGCGCGAGGGGGGGACATAGCAATCAGCCCCAGCATTTT. The encoded protein is CASSARGGHSNQPQHF.

V is TRBV18 and J is TRBJ1-2, with TRBD1 matching 8 bases. The V and J ends lost 3 bases and 2 bases, in that order; junction bases with no gene match: 5. There are 15 residues in the CDR3. The germline V gene encodes CDR1 KGHSH and CDR2 LQKENI. The CDR3 region is CASSPQGAANYGYTF. In nucleotides, the CDR3 is TGTGCCAGCTCACCCCAGGGGGCGGCGAACTATGGCTACACCTTC. Together with reference TRBV18 and TRBJ1-2, the CDR3 gives the full variable domain: NAGVMQNPRHLVRRRGQEARLRCSPMKGHSHVYWYRQLPEEGLKFMVYLQKENIIDESGMPKERFSAEFPKEGPSILRIQQVVRGDSAAYFCASSPQGAANYGYTFGSGTRLTVV.

This chain connects TRBV19 to TRBJ2-6, with D possibly being TRBD2 (7 bases). The V end was cut by 4 bases, the J end by 4 bases, with 17 bases between. The germline gives CDR1 LNHDA, CDR2 SQIVND (reference sequence). The length of the CDR3 is 17 residues. The CDR3 region is CASSRTGGSLGANVLTF. The CDR3 DNA reads as TGTGCCAGTAGTAGGACGGGGGGCTCGCTAGGGGCCAACGTCCTGACTTTC.

This chain links TRBV7-2 with TRBJ2-1, with D possibly matching TRBD2 (5 bases). The CDR3 covers 13 residues. V lost 4 bases to trimming and J lost 11 bases, with 15 bases between them. Germline CDR1 is SGHTA and CDR2 is FQGNSA. The CDR3 nucleotides read TGTGCCAGCAGCTACAGTCCCCAGCGGCAGCAGTTCTTC. It yields the protein CASSYSPQRQQFF.